This T cell receptor beta chain was captured by sequencing in a study of blood T cell repertoires in COVID-19. Study context: COVID-19 samples collected from the United States, Italy and Spain covered acute and convalescent phases. In each case, the material was cDNA or gDNA derived from T cells, B-cell-depleted T cells, or PBMCs.

V was clipped by 4 bases and J by 1 base, with 7 bases between them. The CDR3 consists of 13 residues. Germline V gene lookup returns CDR1 KGHSH and CDR2 LQKENI. Per the original data handling: Cell counts per sample came from amplifying reference gene primers. Using immunoSEQ multiplex PCR, the repertoire was profiled, and TCRdb retains in-frame clones only, with some absent. For V, J and clone size, that table is used; D and trimming come from the DNA. In the table there are around 45,000 clones, approximately 86% of which are singletons. V gene TRBV18 combines with J gene TRBJ1-1; D possibly corresponds to TRBD1 (5 bases). Material for sequencing was peripheral blood. This sequence was found in a man aged 60-69 years with active COVID-19. CDR3 sequence: CASSRDWNTEAFF. The DNA of the CDR3 is TGTGCCAGCTCACGGGACTGGAACACTGAAGCTTTCTTT.